The 17 T cell receptor beta chains listed next were all sequenced from one sample in a study of vaccination effects on CD4 cells after COVID-19 (dated by TCRdb to 2022 to 2024). Their specific antigens are unknown. The library relied on the immunoSEQ multiplex PCR assay. TCRdb stores this immuneACCESS table with in-frame sequences only. Part of the clones is absent; in the studies checked, under half of the shortfall reflects unresolved V genes, and no reason is known for the rest. The sample table contains around 79,000 clones; only one count was recorded for roughly four fifths of them. The top ten constitute more than 1.5% of the sample. In the ViraFEST assay, PBMC were stimulated with viral peptide pools, and antigen-specific CD4+ T cell clonotypes were then identified by expansion using TCR sequencing. After 10 days of culture, CD4+ T cells were isolated with the EasySep CD4+ T cell isolation kit.

Source: CD4+ T cells from PBMCs cultured with HCoV-229E spike peptides, taken before COVID-19 vaccination. In the paper's terms, the cell subset or site label means: HCoV-229E spike overlapping peptide pool stimulation. The receptors here all came from a human donor who received a COVID-19 vaccine.

This clone was observed a single time. The CDR3 protein is CASSVLGERTDTQYF. The CDR3 bases are TGCGCCAGCAGCGTATTGGGGGAACGCACAGATACGCAGTATTTT. The chain combines TRBV5-1 with TRBJ2-3; either TRBD1 or TRBD2 may fit D (5 bases each). V was trimmed by 4 bases and J by 1 base, leaving 13 bases between them. There are 15 residues in the CDR3. Germline CDR1 and CDR2: SGHRS and YFSETQ.

The J gene is TRBJ1-6, the V gene TRBV27; TRBD1 might be the D (5 bases). The CDR3 has 14 amino acids. Trimming shortened V by 5 bases and J by 10 bases, and 15 bases separated the two germline ends. Germline assignment: CDR1 MNHEY and CDR2 SMNVEV (reference sequence). The chain's CDR3 is CASSVTQGLSPLHF. In DNA form, the CDR3 reads TGTGCCAGCAGTGTAACCCAGGGTTTGTCACCCCTCCACTTT.

This clone showed up just once. The rearrangement joins TRBV10-3 to TRBJ2-6, with D tentatively TRBD2 (6 bases). Trimming left V 10 bases short and J 0 bases short, with 19 bases between. CDR1 and CDR2 (germline): ENHRY, SYGVKD. CDR3 length: 17 residues. Here the CDR3 DNA reads TGTGCCACCCAGCTGGGCGGGGAAAGCTCTGGGGCCAACGTCCTGACTTTC. The encoded protein is CATQLGGESSGANVLTF.

This clone has only a few counts. The rearrangement uses TRBV12-5 and TRBJ1-6; D perhaps matches TRBD1 (5 bases). Between the trimmed V and J ends, which lost 7 bases and 4 bases, there was a span of 29 bases. The germline V gene encodes CDR1 LGHNT and CDR2 FRNRAP. CDR3 length: 20 amino acids. The CDR3 DNA reads as TGTGCTAGTGATCGCTGGGACCAATCAGGCCCAATCTATTATAATTCACCCCTCCACTTT. Encoded protein: CASDRWDQSGPIYYNSPLHF. Combining the CDR3 with reference TRBV12-5 and TRBJ1-6 gives the whole variable domain DARVTQTPRHKVTEMGQEVTMRCQPILGHNTVFWYRQTMMQGLELLAYFRNRAPLDDSGMPKDRFSAEMPDATLATLKIQPSEPRDSAVYFCASDRWDQSGPIYYNSPLHFGNGTRLTVT.

This chain links TRBV7-2 with TRBJ2-7; 11 nucleotides match TRBD2. The CDR3 loop spans 16 amino acids. The ends lost 5 bases at V and 0 bases at J; junction bases unmatched: 6. CDR1 is SGHTA, CDR2 FQGNSA, per germline. In DNA form, the CDR3 reads TGTGCCAGCAGCCCCGGGACTAGCGGTCCCTCCTACGAGCAGTACGTC. Translation gives CASSPGTSGPSYEQYV.

The rearrangement joins TRBV2 to TRBJ1-1; possibly TRBD1 for D (6 bases). Trimming stripped 5 bases from V and 3 bases from J, with 13 bases between. This CDR3 is built from 14 residues. CDR1 and CDR2 (germline): SNHLY, FYNNEI. The CDR3 DNA is TGTGCCAGCAGTCGTGAGCAGGGGTACACTGAAGCTTTCTTT. Translating it yields CASSREQGYTEAFF.

The chain links TRBV14 to TRBJ1-4, with D uncertain. Trimming took off 3 bases at V and 10 bases at J, with 30 bases between the two ends. In germline, CDR1 is SGHDN, CDR2 FVKESK. The length of the CDR3 is 19 residues. CDR3 sequence reads: CASSQRNREALGAGGKLFF. The CDR3 DNA is TGTGCCAGCAGCCAGAGAAATAGGGAGGCTCTGGGCGCCGGAGGAAAACTGTTTTTT.

Only a few counts were recorded for this clone. The V call is TRBV7-3, the J call TRBJ2-1; TRBD1 matches at 7 bases. Germline values: CDR1 SGHTA, CDR2 FQGTGA. V shed 5 bases and J 6 bases; nucleotides not matched to a gene: 4. This CDR3 is 13 amino acids long. As DNA, the CDR3 is TGTGCCAGCAGCCTTTACAGGGGCAATGAGCAGTTCTTC. Residues: CASSLYRGNEQFF.

This chain links TRBV11-2 with TRBJ1-1; D gene unclear. V lost 5 bases and J lost 8, with 18 bases in between. Germline loops: CDR1 SGHAT, CDR2 FQNNGV. The CDR3 has 14 residues. This CDR3 is CASSPHLSGLEAFF. The CDR3 DNA reads as TGTGCCAGCAGCCCCCACTTATCAGGCTTAGAAGCTTTCTTT.

This clone was detected only a few times. The V call is TRBV4-1, the J call TRBJ2-1, with TRBD2 matching 13 bases. This CDR3 comprises 16 residues. Germline V gene data show CDR1 as MGHRA and CDR2 as YSYEKL. The V and J ends lost 4 bases and 8 bases, in that order; junction bases with no gene match: 8. DNA of the CDR3: TGCGCCAGCAGCCGAACGACTAGCGGGGGGAAATATGAGCAGTTCTTC. Translated: CASSRTTSGGKYEQFF.

V is TRBV7-2 and J is TRBJ2-7; 7 bases fit TRBD1. Trimming removed 5 bases from V and 3 bases from J; junction bases left unmatched: 7. CDR1 is SGHTA, CDR2 FQGNSA, per germline. This CDR3 region has 14 residues. In nucleotides, the CDR3 is TGTGCCAGCAGCCCCCTGACAGGGTTCTACGAGCAGTACGTC. It is translated as CASSPLTGFYEQYV.

The V gene is TRBV5-1, the J gene TRBJ2-2, with TRBD1 matching over 8 bases. The CDR3 covers 15 residues. J was trimmed by 5 bases and V by 6 bases; bases with no gene match: 9. The germline CDR1 and CDR2 sequences are SGHRS and YFSETQ. CDR3 protein: CASNPDRTGTGELFF. DNA of the CDR3: TGCGCCAGCAACCCCGATCGGACAGGGACCGGGGAGCTGTTTTTT.

The rearrangement joins TRBV24-1 to TRBJ2-7, with D perhaps assigned TRBD1 or TRBD2 (7 bases each). V dropped 0 bases and J dropped 2 bases, with 25 bases sitting between them. Germline assignment: CDR1 KGHDR and CDR2 SFDVKD. The CDR3 contains 20 residues. The CDR3 nucleotides read TGTGCCACCAGTGATTTGCAACGGCAGGGGGGGATCGGGGACCCCTACGAGCAGTACGTC. Translated: CATSDLQRQGGIGDPYEQYV.

V gene TRBV7-2 combines with J gene TRBJ2-7; weak D call: TRBD2 (5 bases). The CDR3 totals 13 residues. The germline V gene encodes CDR1 SGHTA and CDR2 FQGNSA. V lost 5 bases and J 3 bases, leaving 11 bases between the germline ends. DNA for the CDR3: TGTGCCAGCAGCCAAACCGGGGTCTACGAGCAGTACGTC. Translated: CASSQTGVYEQYV.

The chain carries TRBV7-8 and TRBJ1-3; D ambiguous. Germline CDR1 and CDR2: SGHVS and FQNEAQ. V was shortened by 1 base and J by 0 bases, with 16 bases between the two germline ends. The CDR3 is made up of 18 amino acids. The CDR3 here is CASSLVRGLGSSGNTIYF. CDR3 DNA sequence: TGTGCCAGCAGCTTAGTTCGGGGATTGGGTTCCTCTGGAAACACCATATATTTT.

The sample holds a few counts of this clone. The chain uses TRBV5-4 and TRBJ2-2, with D possibly called TRBD1 or TRBD2 (5 bases each). Germline loops: CDR1 SGHNT, CDR2 YYREEE (reference sequence). Trimming shortened V by 5 bases and J by 6 bases, and 5 bases separated the two germline ends. This CDR3 contains 11 residues. The DNA for the CDR3 is TGTGCCAGCAGGGGGGCCGGGGAGCTGTTTTTT. This translates into CASRGAGELFF.

The chain joins TRBV7-9 to TRBJ2-7, with D possibly TRBD2 on 5 matching bases. The CDR3 covers 13 residues. Germline lookup yields CDR1 SEHNR and CDR2 FQNEAQ (reference sequence). Trimming pared 1 base from V and 7 bases from J, leaving 11 bases between. Here the CDR3 reads CASSLVGVGEQYV. In DNA, the CDR3 is TGTGCCAGCAGCTTAGTCGGGGTAGGAGAGCAGTACGTC.